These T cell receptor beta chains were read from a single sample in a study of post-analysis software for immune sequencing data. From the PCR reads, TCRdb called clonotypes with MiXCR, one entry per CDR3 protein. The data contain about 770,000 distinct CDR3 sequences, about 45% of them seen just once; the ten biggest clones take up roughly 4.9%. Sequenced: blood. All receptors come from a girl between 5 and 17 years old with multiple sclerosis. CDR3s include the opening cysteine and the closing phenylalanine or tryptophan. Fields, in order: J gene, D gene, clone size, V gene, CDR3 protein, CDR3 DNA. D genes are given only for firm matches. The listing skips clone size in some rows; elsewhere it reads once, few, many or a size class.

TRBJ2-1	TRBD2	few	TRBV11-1	CASTLSGRSYNEQFF	TGTGCCAGCACCCTCAGCGGGAGGTCTTACAATGAGCAGTTCTTC
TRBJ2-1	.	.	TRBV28	CASSYEETLPPYNEQFF	TGTGCCAGCAGTTATGAGGAGACCCTTCCCCCCTACAATGAGCAGTTCTTC
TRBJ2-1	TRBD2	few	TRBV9	CASSDGLATYNEQFF	TGTGCCAGCAGCGACGGACTAGCGACCTACAATGAGCAGTTCTTC
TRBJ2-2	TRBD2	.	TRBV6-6	CASRLSGNKDTGELFF	TGTGCCAGCAGGCTGAGCGGGAATAAGGACACCGGGGAGCTGTTTTTT
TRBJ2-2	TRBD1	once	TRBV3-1	CASSRQPGQGTTGELFF	TGTGCCAGCAGCCGGCAACCGGGACAGGGGACCACCGGGGAGCTGTTTTTT
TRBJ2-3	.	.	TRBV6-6	CASKDSGRTDTQYF	TGTGCCAGCAAAGATAGCGGCCGCACAGATACGCAGTATTTT
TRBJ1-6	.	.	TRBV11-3	CASSLERNSPLHF	TGTGCCAGCAGCTTAGAGAGGAATTCACCCCTCCACTTT
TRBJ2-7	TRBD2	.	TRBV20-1	CSAGTSGRGGLYEQYF	TGCAGTGCCGGGACTAGCGGGAGGGGGGGACTTTACGAGCAGTACTTC
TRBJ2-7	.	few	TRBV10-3	CAITSRQGQDEQYF	TGTGCCATCACATCCAGGCAGGGTCAAGACGAGCAGTACTTC
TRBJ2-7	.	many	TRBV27	CASSRGTAYEQYF	TGTGCCAGCTCCCGCGGGACAGCCTACGAGCAGTACTTC
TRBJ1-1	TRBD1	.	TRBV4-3	CAGSQEDRGNTEAFF	TGCGCCGGCAGCCAAGAGGACAGGGGGAACACTGAAGCTTTCTTT
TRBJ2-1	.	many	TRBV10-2	CASSAKGLQNEQFF	TGCGCCAGCAGCGCGAAAGGCCTACAAAATGAGCAGTTCTTC
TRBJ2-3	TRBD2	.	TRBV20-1	CSASRDRRLAGGPDTQYF	TGCAGTGCTAGCCGGGACAGGCGTCTAGCGGGAGGTCCAGATACGCAGTATTTT
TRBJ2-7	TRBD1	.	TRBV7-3	CASSLPGQGNSSDAEQYF	TGTGCCAGCAGCTTACCGGGACAGGGAAATAGTTCAGATGCCGAGCAGTACTTC
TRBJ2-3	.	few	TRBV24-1	CATSDPADTQYF	TGTGCCACCAGTGATCCCGCAGATACGCAGTATTTT
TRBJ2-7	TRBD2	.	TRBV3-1	CASSQEGPREGPYEQYF	TGTGCCAGCAGCCAAGAGGGACCCCGGGAGGGACCCTACGAGCAGTACTTC
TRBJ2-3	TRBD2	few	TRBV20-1	CSAAMGLAGGPELGTDTQYF	TGCAGTGCTGCCATGGGACTAGCGGGAGGGCCTGAGTTGGGCACAGATACGCAGTATTTT
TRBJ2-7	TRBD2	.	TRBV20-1	CSPGGELARDSYEQYF	TGCAGTCCCGGGGGGGAACTAGCGAGAGACTCCTACGAGCAGTACTTC
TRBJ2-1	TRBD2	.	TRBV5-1	CASRRLPTSGSWYEQFF	TGCGCCAGCAGAAGACTCCCGACTAGCGGGAGTTGGTATGAGCAGTTCTTC
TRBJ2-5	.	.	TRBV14	CASSQGSQARTQYF	TGTGCCAGCAGCCAAGGGTCCCAGGCGAGGACCCAGTACTTC
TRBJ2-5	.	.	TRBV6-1	CASTDGGGLEQTQYF	TGTGCCAGCACCGACGGTGGCGGGCTTGAGCAGACCCAGTACTTC
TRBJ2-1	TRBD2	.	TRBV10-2	CASTGGVLNEQFF	TGCGCCAGCACGGGGGGAGTTTTAAATGAGCAGTTCTTC
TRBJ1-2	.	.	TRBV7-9	CASSLDHYGYTF	TGTGCCAGCAGCCTCGATCACTATGGCTACACCTTC
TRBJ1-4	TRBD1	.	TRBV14	CAGSPMGQGAGEKLFF	TGTGCCGGCAGCCCAATGGGACAGGGCGCGGGTGAAAAACTGTTTTTT
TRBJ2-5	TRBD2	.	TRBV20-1	CSAPSGSRETQYF	TGCAGTGCCCCGAGCGGGAGTCGGGAGACCCAGTACTTC
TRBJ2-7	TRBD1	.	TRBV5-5	CASSPRDSSFYEQYF	TGTGCCAGCAGCCCGAGGGACAGCAGTTTCTACGAGCAGTACTTC
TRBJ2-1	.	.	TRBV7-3	CASSLTGTQTNEQFF	TGTGCCAGCAGCTTAACGGGGACCCAGACGAATGAGCAGTTCTTC
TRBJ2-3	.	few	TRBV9	CARTESGTAASTDTQYF	TGTGCCCGCACTGAATCCGGGACTGCTGCTAGCACAGATACGCAGTATTTT
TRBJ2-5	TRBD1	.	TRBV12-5	CASGPRDREETQYF	TGTGCTAGTGGTCCCAGGGACAGGGAAGAGACCCAGTACTTC
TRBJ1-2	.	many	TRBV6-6	CASSYSGDGYTF	TGTGCCAGCAGTTACTCAGGGGATGGCTACACCTTC
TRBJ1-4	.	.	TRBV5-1	CASSLNRTLPEKLFF	TGCGCCAGCAGCCTTAACAGGACTCTCCCTGAAAAACTGTTTTTT
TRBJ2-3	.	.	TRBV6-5	CASSPRRATSTDTQYF	TGTGCCAGCAGTCCCCGCCGGGCTACTAGCACAGATACGCAGTATTTT
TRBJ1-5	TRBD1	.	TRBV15	CATSRGLGTGGSGVSNQPQHF	TGTGCCACCAGCAGAGGTCTGGGGACAGGGGGCAGCGGGGTTAGCAATCAGCCCCAGCATTTT
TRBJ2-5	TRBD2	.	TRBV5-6	CASSPLAGGEETQYF	TGTGCCAGCAGCCCCTTAGCGGGAGGGGAAGAGACCCAGTACTTC
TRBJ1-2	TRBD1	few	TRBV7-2	CASSSGDSYGYTF	TGTGCCAGCAGCTCTGGGGACAGCTATGGCTACACCTTC
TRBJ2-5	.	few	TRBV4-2	CASSQDADGVQEAQYF	TGTGCCAGCAGCCAAGATGCCGACGGGGTCCAGGAGGCCCAGTACTTC
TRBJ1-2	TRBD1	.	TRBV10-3	CAVKPDRGTSGYTF	TGTGCCGTCAAACCGGACAGGGGGACCTCTGGCTACACCTTC
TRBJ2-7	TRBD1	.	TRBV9	CASSVGGRGPPYEQYF	TGTGCCAGCAGCGTAGGCGGCAGGGGGCCTCCCTACGAGCAGTACTTC
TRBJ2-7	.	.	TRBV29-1	CSVPPGESIYPYEQYF	TGCAGCGTTCCCCCAGGGGAGTCCATCTACCCCTACGAGCAGTACTTC
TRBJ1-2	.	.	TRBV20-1	CSASRGFGYTF	TGCAGTGCTTCAAGGGGTTTCGGCTACACCTTC
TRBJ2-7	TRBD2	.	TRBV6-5	CASAATSGRMGLEQYF	TGTGCCAGCGCGGCCACTAGCGGGAGAATGGGCCTCGAGCAGTACTTC
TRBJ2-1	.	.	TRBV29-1	CSVARRLASDEQFF	TGCAGCGTTGCTCGTCGCCTAGCGAGCGATGAGCAGTTCTTC
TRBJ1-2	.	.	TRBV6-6	CASSPRDFSGYTF	TGTGCCAGCAGTCCCCGGGACTTTTCGGGCTACACCTTC